This T cell receptor beta chain was found in a study of T cell responses to AZD1222 COVID-19 vaccine. Study-wide results and limits: It should be noted that donors were predominantly white British and more often female, and clonal diversity was possibly underestimated.

Clones were read by immunoSEQ multiplex PCR, and TCRdb kept only the in-frame ones, dropping some. The top ten hold 2.9% of the sample, which has 90,000 to 100,000 clones, 87% seen once. On this clone: The antigen is not known.

V lost 4 bases, J lost 8 bases, and 12 bases stayed unmatched. CDR3 size: 15 residues. From germline, CDR1 is SGHNT and CDR2 YYREEE (reference sequence). The specimen comprised peripheral blood, sampled on day 0 of AZD1222 vaccination. The chain has TRBV5-4 and TRBJ2-1, with 7 bases fitting TRBD1. The origin of this receptor is an adult in good health. The CDR3 is CASSLETGIIHEQFF. CDR3 nucleotide sequence: TGTGCCAGCAGCCTAGAGACAGGGATAATCCATGAGCAGTTCTTC.